This TCR beta chain originates from a study of T cell repertoires in cytomegalovirus infection. In the study overall: CMV infection and matching HLA type were both indicated by public TCR beta signatures. Study-wide results and limits: Cumulative public TCR beta family frequency identified CMV carriers with the relevant HLA. CMV-specific HLA-C-restricted TCR beta clonotypes dominated the ex vivo response.

TCRdb independently ran MiXCR on the reads; one entry per CDR3 protein. The table lists about 260,000 distinct CDR3 sequences, around 8.7% of them singletons. This clonotype was recorded a few times. Its antigen is unidentified. This CDR3 is built from 14 residues. V lost 5 bases and J lost 1, with 11 bases in between. The sample comprised PBMCs. This chain joins TRBV12-3 or TRBV12-4 and TRBJ1-1, with D possibly TRBD1 on 5 matching bases. The sequence came from a human donor in good health (CMV status not recorded). Some clones in this sample may be carry-over from other donors' samples. The CDR3 here is CASSPYGGNTEAFF. In nucleotides, the CDR3 is TGTGCCAGCAGTCCCTATGGGGGGAACACTGAAGCTTTCTTT.